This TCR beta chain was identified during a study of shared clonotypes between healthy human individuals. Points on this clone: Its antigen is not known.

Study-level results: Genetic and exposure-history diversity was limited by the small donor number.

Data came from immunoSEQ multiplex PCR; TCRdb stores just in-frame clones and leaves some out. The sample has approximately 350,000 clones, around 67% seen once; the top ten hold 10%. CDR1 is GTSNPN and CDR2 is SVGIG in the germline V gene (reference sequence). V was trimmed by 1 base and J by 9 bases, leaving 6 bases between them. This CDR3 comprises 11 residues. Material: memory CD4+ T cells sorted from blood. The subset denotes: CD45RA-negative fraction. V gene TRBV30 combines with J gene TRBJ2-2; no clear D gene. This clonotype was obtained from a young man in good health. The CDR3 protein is CAWSGYRELFF. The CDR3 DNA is TGTGCCTGGAGTGGTTATAGGGAGCTGTTTTTT.